A single sample gave rise to the 20 T cell receptor beta chains below, sequenced in a study of blood T cell repertoires in COVID-19. Profiled with immunoSEQ multiplex PCR; TCRdb holds only in-frame clones, not every one. There are about 210,000 clones in the sample; around 87% occur only once, and under 30% lies in the top ten. The source material was PBMCs or T cells enriched from blood (not recorded which). Source of these receptors: a woman aged 40 to 50 in a cohort exposed to, infected with or recovered from COVID-19 (not recorded which).

V and J are TRBV7-2 and TRBJ2-5, with 8 bases matching TRBD1. The germline CDR1 and CDR2 sequences are SGHTA and FQGNSA. Unmatched junction bases numbered 5, after V lost 1 base and J lost 1 base. The CDR3 spans 16 residues. CDR3 loop: CASSLVHRGAQETQYF. The CDR3 DNA reads as TGTGCCAGCAGCTTAGTCCACAGGGGGGCCCAAGAGACCCAGTACTTC.

The rearrangement joins TRBV27 to TRBJ2-1; TRBD2 matches 13 bases. V shed 5 bases and J 8 bases; nucleotides not matched to a gene: 6. Germline V lookup: CDR1 MNHEY, CDR2 SMNVEV (reference sequence). The CDR3 covers 15 residues. Here the CDR3 DNA reads TGTGCCAGCAGTAGAACTAGCGGGGGGGCCGATGAGCAGTTCTTC. Protein: CASSRTSGGADEQFF.

This sequence joins TRBV5-1 and TRBJ1-1, with a tentative D call TRBD1 (6 bases). The CDR3 spans 15 residues. V was clipped by 4 bases and J by 1 base, with 14 bases between them. Germline lookup yields CDR1 SGHRS and CDR2 YFSETQ. CDR3 region: CASSPNRVSNTEAFF. The CDR3 DNA reads TGCGCCAGCAGCCCGAACAGGGTATCGAACACTGAAGCTTTCTTT.

The chain has TRBV19 and TRBJ2-1; D might be TRBD1 (6 bases). Germline values: CDR1 LNHDA, CDR2 SQIVND (reference sequence). V shed 3 bases and J shed 6 bases, with 15 bases lying between them. The CDR3 extends over 15 amino acids. The CDR3 region has the DNA TGTGCCAGTAGTATCGGTAACAGGGCGGCCAATGAGCAGTTCTTC. Its protein product is CASSIGNRAANEQFF.

This chain connects TRBV5-5 to TRBJ2-3; 11 positions agree with TRBD2. Germline values: CDR1 SGHKS, CDR2 YYEKEE (reference sequence). The length of the CDR3 is 15 residues. The J segment lost 1 base and the V segment lost 4 bases, leaving 2 bases of the junction unmatched. The CDR3 spells CASSILAGGTDTQYF. The CDR3 region has the DNA TGTGCCAGCAGCATACTAGCGGGGGGCACAGATACGCAGTATTTT.

The CDR3 DNA sequence: TGTGCCAGCAGTTTCGGCGGGAAGCCTTATGAGCAGTTCTTC. Translating gives CASSFGGKPYEQFF. The J gene is TRBJ2-1, the V gene TRBV27; D might be TRBD2 (6 bases). V was clipped by 3 bases and J by 8 bases, with 14 bases between them. CDR1 is MNHEY and CDR2 is SMNVEV in the germline V gene (reference sequence). The CDR3 spans 14 residues.

The chain links TRBV5-1 to TRBJ2-1, with TRBD2 matching over 11 bases. The CDR3 sequence is 15 residues long. Germline V CDR1 and CDR2: SGHRS, YFSETQ. With V trimmed by 3 bases and J by 7 bases, 6 bases remained unmatched. The CDR3 loop is CASSSSSGGKNEQFF. CDR3 DNA sequence: TGCGCCAGCAGCTCATCTAGCGGGGGGAAAAATGAGCAGTTCTTC.

The genes are TRBV7-8 and TRBJ2-1; unclear D gene. V lost 5 bases and J lost 10, with 15 bases in between. The CDR3 covers 13 residues. Germline V gene lookup returns CDR1 SGHVS and CDR2 FQNEAQ. The CDR3 DNA follows: TGTGCCAGCAGCAACCTAGTTTACCTAGAGCAGTTCTTC. Translated: CASSNLVYLEQFF.

This clone was counted a single time. The chain uses TRBV28 and TRBJ1-6, with TRBD1 identical over 10 bases. CDR3 size: 15 residues. The junction had 8 bases not matched to a gene; V was cut back by 5 bases and J by 10 bases. CDR1 and CDR2 from the germline V gene are MDHEN and SYDVKM. CDR3: CASSLRDRGRSPLHF. CDR3 DNA sequence: TGTGCCAGCAGTCTCCGGGACAGGGGTCGATCACCCCTCCACTTT.

This CDR3 is CASSLVPGDYGYTF. In DNA form, the CDR3 reads TGTGCCAGCAGCTTAGTTCCGGGGGACTATGGCTACACCTTC. The chain carries TRBV7-2 and TRBJ1-2; possible D gene TRBD1, 5 bases. Germline lookup yields CDR1 SGHTA and CDR2 FQGNSA. The CDR3 is made up of 14 amino acids. The germline V and J ends were trimmed by 1 base and 3 bases, with 9 bases remaining between them.

The V gene is TRBV7-9, the J gene TRBJ2-3; D not certain. This CDR3 is built from 14 residues. Germline CDR1 is SEHNR and CDR2 is FQNEAQ (reference sequence). V gave up 5 bases and J gave up 6 bases, with 15 bases separating them. The CDR3 reads CASSNLGRYDTQYF. CDR3 sequence (DNA): TGTGCCAGCAGCAACCTAGGTCGGTACGATACGCAGTATTTT.

The rearrangement uses TRBV9 and TRBJ1-1; 7 positions agree with TRBD1. The CDR3 loop spans 15 amino acids. Germline trimming cut 3 bases from V and 5 bases from J; bases unmatched to any gene: 10. In germline, CDR1 is SGDLS, CDR2 YYNGEE. CDR3 DNA: TGTGCCAGCAGCGACGGATTACAGGGGTTAACTGAAGCTTTCTTT. It translates to CASSDGLQGLTEAFF. Variable domain in full (rest from reference TRBV9 and TRBJ1-1): DSGVTQTPKHLITATGQRVTLRCSPRSGDLSVYWYQQSLDQGLQFLIQYYNGEERAKGNILERFSAQQFPDLHSELNLSSLELGDSALYFCASSDGLQGLTEAFFGQGTRLTVV.

V usage is TRBV6-5 and J usage is TRBJ1-5; D may be TRBD1 (5 bases). Trimming left V 4 bases short and J 7 bases short, with 11 bases between. CDR1 and CDR2 (germline): MNHEY, SVGAGI. The CDR3 is 13 residues long. The chain's CDR3 is CASSSNRQQPQHF. For the CDR3, the DNA is TGTGCCAGCAGTTCTAACAGGCAGCAGCCCCAGCATTTT.

CDR3 sequence: CASSYSRLDSSYGYTF. For the CDR3, the DNA is TGTGCCAGCAGTTACTCGAGACTGGACTCCTCCTATGGCTACACCTTC. V is TRBV6-5 and J is TRBJ1-2; D unclear. Germline V lookup: CDR1 MNHEY, CDR2 SVGAGI. V lost 0 bases, J lost 4 bases, and 15 bases lay in between. This CDR3 is built from 16 residues.

The rearrangement joins TRBV27 to TRBJ1-1; D is unclear. CDR1 is MNHEY and CDR2 is SMNVEV in the germline V gene (reference sequence). The V end lost 0 bases, the J end lost 4 bases, and 6 bases lay between the germline ends. The CDR3 is 13 residues long. CDR3 protein: CASSLSATTEAFF. The CDR3 DNA reads as TGTGCCAGCAGTTTATCAGCGACCACTGAAGCTTTCTTT.

The rearrangement links TRBV19 to TRBJ2-7, with D possibly matching TRBD1 (6 bases). Trimming removed 3 bases from V and 5 bases from J, with 17 bases in between. The germline V gene encodes CDR1 LNHDA and CDR2 SQIVND (reference sequence). The CDR3 is 15 amino acids. CDR3 residues: CASSMSRGRVNEQYF. CDR3 coding DNA: TGTGCCAGTAGTATGTCCAGGGGAAGGGTAAACGAGCAGTACTTC.

The genes are TRBV5-5 and TRBJ2-2; possibly TRBD1 for D (6 bases). Trimming took 6 bases from V and 5 from J, leaving 14 bases between them. Per the germline V gene, CDR1 is SGHKS and CDR2 is YYEKEE (reference sequence). This CDR3 is built from 14 residues. The CDR3 is CASTGEIRTGELFF. DNA of the CDR3: TGTGCCAGCACAGGGGAAATAAGGACCGGGGAGCTGTTTTTT.

V usage is TRBV2 and J usage is TRBJ1-6; TRBD1 might be the D (5 bases). The length of the CDR3 is 14 residues. V was pared by 6 bases and J by 4 bases, with 10 bases between. Germline V CDR1 and CDR2: SNHLY, FYNNEI. This CDR3 is CASSPDSYNSPLHF. DNA of the CDR3: TGTGCCAGCAGCCCCGACAGTTATAATTCACCCCTCCACTTT.

Concerning this clone itself: This specimen includes other DNA sequences encoding the same CDR3. The chain employs TRBV7-6 and TRBJ2-7; a weak D match, TRBD2 (6 bases). The CDR3 is made up of 14 amino acids. Germline V gene data show CDR1 as SGHVS and CDR2 as FNYEAQ. V lost 1 base to trimming and J lost 5 bases, with 12 bases between them. The CDR3 DNA reads as TGTGCCAGCAGCTTAGTTCGGGAGACTCACGAGCAGTACTTC. Translation: CASSLVRETHEQYF.

The chain couples TRBV9 to TRBJ1-1; perhaps TRBD1 as D (5 bases). Between the trimmed V and J ends, which lost 3 bases and 1 base, there was a span of 10 bases. This CDR3 comprises 14 residues. CDR1 and CDR2 from the germline V gene are SGDLS and YYNGEE. In nucleotides, the CDR3 is TGTGCCAGCAGCGCCCTAAGGGGGAACACTGAAGCTTTCTTT. The encoded protein is CASSALRGNTEAFF.